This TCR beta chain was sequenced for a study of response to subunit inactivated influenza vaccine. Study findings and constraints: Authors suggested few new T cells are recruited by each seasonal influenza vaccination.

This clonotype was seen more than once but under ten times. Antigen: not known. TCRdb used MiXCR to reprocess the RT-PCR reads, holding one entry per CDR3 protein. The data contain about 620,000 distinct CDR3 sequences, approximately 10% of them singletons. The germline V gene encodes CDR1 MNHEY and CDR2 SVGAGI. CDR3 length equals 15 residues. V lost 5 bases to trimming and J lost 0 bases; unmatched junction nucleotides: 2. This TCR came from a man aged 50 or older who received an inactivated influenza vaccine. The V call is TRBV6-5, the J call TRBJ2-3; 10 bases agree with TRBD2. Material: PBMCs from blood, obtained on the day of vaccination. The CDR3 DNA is TGTGCCAGCAGTACTAGCGGGGTTAGCACAGATACGCAGTATTTT. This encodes CASSTSGVSTDTQYF.